A selection of T cell receptor beta chains follows, all from one sample in a study of Graves' ophthalmopathy and Graves' hyperthyroidism. Via MiXCR, TCRdb re-called the multiplex PCR reads, giving one row per CDR3 protein. The table includes some 150,000 distinct CDR3 sequences, about two fifths detected once. The source material was peripheral blood. These receptors all come from a man between 25 and 39 years old with Graves' ophthalmopathy. Each CDR3 is given with its conserved first and last residue. Fields, in order: V gene, D gene, clone size, J gene, CDR3 protein, CDR3 DNA. The D gene is left open where the match is weak. Clone sizes are given selectively: once, few, many, or a class where the clone is expanded.

V gene: TRBV12-3/TRBV12-4; D gene: .; clone size: many; J gene: TRBJ2-7; CDR3 protein: CASSWGGSSYEQYF; CDR3 DNA: TGTGCCAGCAGTTGGGGGGGCAGCTCCTACGAGCAGTACTTC
V gene: TRBV10-3; D gene: TRBD1; clone size: many; J gene: TRBJ1-2; CDR3 protein: CAIRIRTGNYGYTF; CDR3 DNA: TGTGCCATCCGGATTCGGACAGGAAACTATGGCTACACCTTC
V gene: TRBV20-1; D gene: .; clone size: few; J gene: TRBJ2-5; CDR3 protein: CSANPARGIVIETQYF; CDR3 DNA: TGCAGTGCCAACCCGGCCCGGGGGATTGTAATAGAGACCCAGTACTTC
V gene: TRBV12-3/TRBV12-4; D gene: .; clone size: few; J gene: TRBJ1-2; CDR3 protein: CASSLYPGAIGGYTF; CDR3 DNA: TGTGCCAGCAGTTTGTATCCAGGGGCAATAGGAGGCTACACCTTC
V gene: TRBV25-1; D gene: .; clone size: .; J gene: TRBJ2-7; CDR3 protein: CASSETGPLQEQYF; CDR3 DNA: TGTGCCAGCAGTGAAACCGGGCCCCTTCAGGAGCAGTACTTC
V gene: TRBV10-3; D gene: .; clone size: many; J gene: TRBJ1-2; CDR3 protein: CATSRGGERSYTF; CDR3 DNA: TGTGCCACGTCGCGAGGGGGTGAGAGGAGCTACACCTTC
V gene: TRBV25-1; D gene: .; clone size: few; J gene: TRBJ1-2; CDR3 protein: CASSGGGAYGYTF; CDR3 DNA: TGTGCCAGCAGTGGCGGGGGGGCCTATGGCTACACCTTC
V gene: TRBV20-1; D gene: .; clone size: many; J gene: TRBJ2-2; CDR3 protein: CSAREGREPWVATGELFF; CDR3 DNA: TGCAGTGCTAGAGAGGGCAGGGAACCTTGGGTAGCTACCGGGGAGCTGTTTTTT
V gene: TRBV15; D gene: .; clone size: .; J gene: TRBJ1-2; CDR3 protein: CATSPLGGTYGYTF; CDR3 DNA: TGTGCCACCAGCCCCCTGGGGGGGACATATGGCTACACCTTC
V gene: TRBV7-3; D gene: TRBD2; clone size: .; J gene: TRBJ2-7; CDR3 protein: CASSFLAGGPGEQYF; CDR3 DNA: TGTGCCAGCAGCTTCCTAGCGGGAGGGCCGGGGGAGCAGTACTTC
V gene: TRBV6-5; D gene: .; clone size: many; J gene: TRBJ1-1; CDR3 protein: CASSFSTSMNTEAFF; CDR3 DNA: TGTGCCAGCAGTTTTTCGACGTCAATGAACACTGAAGCTTTCTTT
V gene: TRBV10-3; D gene: .; clone size: .; J gene: TRBJ1-3; CDR3 protein: CAISVRSRSGNTIYF; CDR3 DNA: TGTGCCATCAGTGTTAGAAGCCGCTCTGGAAACACCATATATTTT
V gene: TRBV12-3/TRBV12-4; D gene: .; clone size: .; J gene: TRBJ1-2; CDR3 protein: CASSDSGYGYGYTF; CDR3 DNA: TGTGCCAGCAGCGATTCGGGGTACGGCTATGGCTACACCTTC
V gene: TRBV6-2/TRBV6-3; D gene: .; clone size: .; J gene: TRBJ2-4; CDR3 protein: CASSGSGTGQNIQYF; CDR3 DNA: TGTGCCAGCAGCGGGTCCGGGACGGGTCAAAACATTCAGTACTTC
V gene: TRBV6-2/TRBV6-3; D gene: TRBD2; clone size: many; J gene: TRBJ2-5; CDR3 protein: CASGRGLAGQETQYF; CDR3 DNA: TGTGCCAGCGGGCGCGGACTAGCGGGACAAGAGACCCAGTACTTC
V gene: TRBV19; D gene: .; clone size: many; J gene: TRBJ1-2; CDR3 protein: CASSIQENNYGYTF; CDR3 DNA: TGTGCCAGTAGTATCCAGGAAAACAACTATGGCTACACCTTC
V gene: TRBV10-2; D gene: .; clone size: .; J gene: TRBJ2-7; CDR3 protein: CVSKGGSLPDEQYF; CDR3 DNA: TGCGTCAGCAAAGGAGGAAGTCTCCCGGACGAGCAGTACTTC
V gene: TRBV7-9; D gene: .; clone size: .; J gene: TRBJ1-2; CDR3 protein: CASSFSRTVYGYTF; CDR3 DNA: TGTGCCAGCAGCTTCTCAAGAACTGTCTATGGCTACACCTTC
V gene: TRBV6-2/TRBV6-3; D gene: .; clone size: .; J gene: TRBJ1-1; CDR3 protein: CASSTGSGTEAFF; CDR3 DNA: TGTGCCAGCAGTACAGGGTCGGGGACTGAAGCTTTCTTT
V gene: TRBV12-3/TRBV12-4; D gene: TRBD1; clone size: .; J gene: TRBJ1-2; CDR3 protein: CASRPGQGARGYTF; CDR3 DNA: TGTGCCAGCAGGCCCGGACAGGGGGCTCGTGGCTACACCTTC
V gene: TRBV11-1; D gene: .; clone size: .; J gene: TRBJ2-7; CDR3 protein: CASSPQKGERVYEQYF; CDR3 DNA: TGTGCCAGCAGCCCACAAAAGGGGGAAAGAGTCTACGAGCAGTACTTC
V gene: TRBV10-3; D gene: .; clone size: many; J gene: TRBJ2-7; CDR3 protein: CAIKGTYYEQYF; CDR3 DNA: TGTGCCATCAAGGGCACCTACTACGAGCAGTACTTC
V gene: TRBV6-1; D gene: .; clone size: few; J gene: TRBJ2-6; CDR3 protein: CASSEVGTGRAGANVLTF; CDR3 DNA: TGTGCCAGCAGTGAAGTCGGTACAGGGCGGGCTGGGGCCAACGTCCTGACTTTC
V gene: TRBV12-5; D gene: .; clone size: .; J gene: TRBJ2-7; CDR3 protein: CASGFWESYEQYF; CDR3 DNA: TGTGCTAGTGGTTTTTGGGAGTCCTACGAGCAGTACTTC
V gene: TRBV4-2; D gene: TRBD1; clone size: many; J gene: TRBJ2-7; CDR3 protein: CASSQGNRGYEQYF; CDR3 DNA: TGTGCCAGCAGCCAAGGCAACAGGGGCTACGAGCAGTACTTC
V gene: TRBV12-3/TRBV12-4; D gene: .; clone size: .; J gene: TRBJ1-2; CDR3 protein: CASSRTQGGRNYGYTF; CDR3 DNA: TGTGCCAGCAGCCGAACCCAGGGAGGTAGGAACTATGGCTACACCTTC
V gene: TRBV4-1; D gene: .; clone size: many; J gene: TRBJ1-2; CDR3 protein: CASSQGVGGNYGYTF; CDR3 DNA: TGCGCCAGCAGCCAAGGTGTTGGGGGTAACTATGGCTACACCTTC
V gene: TRBV27; D gene: TRBD1; clone size: .; J gene: TRBJ2-7; CDR3 protein: CASSFDRALYEQYF; CDR3 DNA: TGTGCCAGCAGTTTTGACAGGGCCCTCTACGAGCAGTACTTC
V gene: TRBV5-1; D gene: TRBD1; clone size: .; J gene: TRBJ1-2; CDR3 protein: CASRQQGNYGYTF; CDR3 DNA: TGCGCCAGCAGACAACAGGGGAACTATGGCTACACCTTC
V gene: TRBV6-5; D gene: TRBD1; clone size: many; J gene: TRBJ2-7; CDR3 protein: CASSYSKTGPYEQYF; CDR3 DNA: TGTGCCAGCAGTTACTCGAAGACAGGGCCCTACGAGCAGTACTTC
V gene: TRBV15; D gene: .; clone size: many; J gene: TRBJ1-2; CDR3 protein: CATSREAPGSTPNYGYTF; CDR3 DNA: TGTGCCACCAGCAGAGAAGCCCCGGGATCCACCCCAAACTATGGCTACACCTTC
V gene: TRBV27; D gene: .; clone size: .; J gene: TRBJ2-4; CDR3 protein: CASSPKPKTQIAKNIQYF; CDR3 DNA: TGTGCCAGCAGTCCGAAACCCAAGACTCAAATAGCCAAAAACATTCAGTACTTC
V gene: TRBV28; D gene: .; clone size: many; J gene: TRBJ2-5; CDR3 protein: CASSLSQETQYF; CDR3 DNA: TGTGCCAGCAGTTTGTCCCAAGAGACCCAGTACTTC
V gene: TRBV12-3/TRBV12-4; D gene: .; clone size: .; J gene: TRBJ2-7; CDR3 protein: CASSFVDYEQYF; CDR3 DNA: TGTGCCAGCAGTTTTGTAGATTACGAGCAGTACTTC
V gene: TRBV25-1; D gene: .; clone size: .; J gene: TRBJ2-5; CDR3 protein: CASSTGQTQETQYF; CDR3 DNA: TGTGCCAGCAGCACAGGACAGACCCAAGAGACCCAGTACTTC
V gene: TRBV28; D gene: TRBD1; clone size: many; J gene: TRBJ1-1; CDR3 protein: CASSIPQGGTEAFF; CDR3 DNA: TGTGCCAGCAGTATACCACAGGGGGGAACTGAAGCTTTCTTT
V gene: TRBV4-1; D gene: .; clone size: many; J gene: TRBJ1-1; CDR3 protein: CASSQDSWGTEAFF; CDR3 DNA: TGCGCCAGCAGCCAAGACAGTTGGGGGACTGAAGCTTTCTTT
V gene: TRBV24-1; D gene: TRBD1; clone size: many; J gene: TRBJ1-5; CDR3 protein: CATSERTGGSQPQHF; CDR3 DNA: TGTGCCACCAGTGAGAGAACAGGGGGCAGTCAGCCCCAGCATTTT
V gene: TRBV28; D gene: TRBD1; clone size: many; J gene: TRBJ2-5; CDR3 protein: CASSWGTGGTQYF; CDR3 DNA: TGTGCCAGCAGTTGGGGGACAGGCGGGACCCAGTACTTC
V gene: TRBV12-3/TRBV12-4; D gene: .; clone size: .; J gene: TRBJ1-2; CDR3 protein: CASSFLLGARYGYTF; CDR3 DNA: TGTGCCAGCAGTTTCCTCCTAGGGGCCCGGTATGGCTACACCTTC
V gene: TRBV7-2; D gene: TRBD1; clone size: many; J gene: TRBJ2-2; CDR3 protein: CASSRQGNTGELFF; CDR3 DNA: TGTGCCAGCAGTAGACAGGGGAACACCGGGGAGCTGTTTTTT
V gene: TRBV12-3/TRBV12-4; D gene: .; clone size: many; J gene: TRBJ1-2; CDR3 protein: CASSPRNYGYTF; CDR3 DNA: TGTGCCAGCAGTCCACGGAACTATGGCTACACCTTC
V gene: TRBV28; D gene: .; clone size: many; J gene: TRBJ1-6; CDR3 protein: CASSFIIGANSPLHF; CDR3 DNA: TGTGCCAGCAGTTTTATCATTGGGGCTAATTCACCCCTCCACTTT
V gene: TRBV12-3/TRBV12-4; D gene: TRBD1; clone size: .; J gene: TRBJ1-5; CDR3 protein: CASSLGTGLSNQPQHF; CDR3 DNA: TGTGCCAGCAGTTTGGGGACAGGGTTAAGCAATCAGCCCCAGCATTTT
V gene: TRBV28; D gene: .; clone size: .; J gene: TRBJ2-5; CDR3 protein: CASSLLGGGTLQETQYF; CDR3 DNA: TGTGCCAGCAGTTTATTAGGGGGCGGGACTCTACAAGAGACCCAGTACTTC
V gene: TRBV7-2; D gene: .; clone size: many; J gene: TRBJ1-2; CDR3 protein: CASSSGTTRGYGYTF; CDR3 DNA: TGTGCCAGCAGCTCTGGGACAACTCGAGGCTATGGCTACACCTTC
V gene: TRBV27; D gene: TRBD1; clone size: many; J gene: TRBJ1-2; CDR3 protein: CASSSRTGNNGYTF; CDR3 DNA: TGTGCCAGCAGTTCCCGGACAGGGAACAATGGCTACACCTTC
V gene: TRBV11-1; D gene: .; clone size: .; J gene: TRBJ2-5; CDR3 protein: CASTGGVFGTPQETQYF; CDR3 DNA: TGTGCCAGCACCGGGGGTGTTTTCGGGACTCCACAAGAGACCCAGTACTTC
V gene: TRBV7-2; D gene: .; clone size: .; J gene: TRBJ1-1; CDR3 protein: CASSVRGAVTEAFF; CDR3 DNA: TGTGCCAGCAGTGTTCGGGGTGCAGTCACTGAAGCTTTCTTT
V gene: TRBV18; D gene: .; clone size: many; J gene: TRBJ1-2; CDR3 protein: CASSQDRDYGYTF; CDR3 DNA: TGTGCCAGCTCACAGGACAGAGACTATGGCTACACCTTC
V gene: TRBV5-1; D gene: TRBD2; clone size: many; J gene: TRBJ2-5; CDR3 protein: CASSRGLAGAQTQYF; CDR3 DNA: TGCGCCAGCAGCCGGGGACTAGCGGGAGCTCAGACCCAGTACTTC
V gene: TRBV30; D gene: .; clone size: many; J gene: TRBJ2-5; CDR3 protein: CAWSVAEPTQHF; CDR3 DNA: TGTGCCTGGAGTGTAGCAGAGCCAACCCAGCACTTC
V gene: TRBV7-2; D gene: .; clone size: many; J gene: TRBJ2-2; CDR3 protein: CASSFLSPGELFF; CDR3 DNA: TGTGCCAGCAGCTTTTTGTCCCCCGGGGAGCTGTTTTTT
V gene: TRBV29-1; D gene: TRBD2; clone size: .; J gene: TRBJ2-7; CDR3 protein: CSVGAGKEQYF; CDR3 DNA: TGCAGCGTTGGAGCGGGGAAGGAGCAGTACTTC
V gene: TRBV11-2; D gene: .; clone size: .; J gene: TRBJ1-6; CDR3 protein: CASSSIQGGHVNSPLHF; CDR3 DNA: TGTGCCAGCAGCTCAATACAGGGCGGACACGTTAATTCACCCCTCCACTTT
V gene: TRBV24-1; D gene: .; clone size: many; J gene: TRBJ2-5; CDR3 protein: CATSDFSETQYF; CDR3 DNA: TGTGCCACCAGTGATTTTTCGGAGACCCAGTACTTC
V gene: TRBV7-2; D gene: TRBD1; clone size: many; J gene: TRBJ1-5; CDR3 protein: CASSLWSGGTQPQHF; CDR3 DNA: TGTGCCAGCAGCCTCTGGTCAGGGGGTACTCAGCCCCAGCATTTT
V gene: TRBV6-1; D gene: .; clone size: .; J gene: TRBJ1-5; CDR3 protein: CASSQRQRLNQPQHF; CDR3 DNA: TGTGCCAGCAGCCAACGACAGAGACTAAATCAGCCCCAGCATTTT
V gene: TRBV11-3; D gene: TRBD2; clone size: many; J gene: TRBJ2-5; CDR3 protein: CASSLRTSGKETQYF; CDR3 DNA: TGTGCCAGCAGCCTTCGGACTAGCGGGAAAGAGACCCAGTACTTC